This T cell receptor (beta chain) was sequenced for a study of T cell responses to AZD1222 COVID-19 vaccine. Findings and limits, study-wide: Donors in the cohort were predominantly white British and more often female, and clonal diversity was possibly underestimated. Spike-specific TCR breadth and depth were elevated following two AZD1222 doses. Regions 160-218 and 743-854 held dominance among vaccine-associated CD4 TCRs, which spanned spike.

Germline assignment: CDR1 SQVTM and CDR2 ANQGSEA. CDR3 size: 12 residues. The ends were cut back, 4 bases at V and 2 bases at J, with 6 bases in the middle. Method: immunoSEQ multiplex PCR; TCRdb's copy keeps in-frame clones and lacks some. The sample includes under 200,000 clones, under 95% of them seen just once. With regard to this clone: Its antigen is as yet unknown.

The starting material was peripheral blood, obtained on day 0 of AZD1222 vaccination. The sequence came from an adult in good health. The J gene is TRBJ1-5, the V gene TRBV29-1; D remains unclear. DNA of the CDR3: TGCAGCGTTGGGACGGGCAATCAGCCCCAGCATTTT. Translated, it gives CSVGTGNQPQHF.